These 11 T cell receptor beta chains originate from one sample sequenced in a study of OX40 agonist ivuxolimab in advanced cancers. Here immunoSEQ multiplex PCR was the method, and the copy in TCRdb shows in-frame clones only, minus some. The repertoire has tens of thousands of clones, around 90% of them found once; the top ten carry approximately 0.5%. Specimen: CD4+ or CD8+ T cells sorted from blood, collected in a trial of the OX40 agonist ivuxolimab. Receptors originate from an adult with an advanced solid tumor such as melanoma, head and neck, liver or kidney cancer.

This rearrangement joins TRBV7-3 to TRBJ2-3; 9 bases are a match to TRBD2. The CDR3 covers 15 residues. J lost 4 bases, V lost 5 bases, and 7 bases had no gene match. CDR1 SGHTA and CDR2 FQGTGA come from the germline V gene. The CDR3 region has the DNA TGTGCCAGCAGCCCAATTAGCGGGAGCGCAGATACGCAGTATTTT. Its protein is CASSPISGSADTQYF.

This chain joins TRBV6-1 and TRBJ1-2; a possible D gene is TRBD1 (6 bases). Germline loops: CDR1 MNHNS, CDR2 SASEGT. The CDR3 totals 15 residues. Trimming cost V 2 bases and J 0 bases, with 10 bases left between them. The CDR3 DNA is TGTGCCAGCAGTGAAAAGGGGGAGACTAACTATGGCTACACCTTC. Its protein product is CASSEKGETNYGYTF.

This CDR3 reads CASSQDQLGTQPQHF. CDR3 bases: TGTGCCAGCAGCCAAGATCAATTGGGGACTCAGCCCCAGCATTTT. The chain combines TRBV4-2 with TRBJ1-5, with D perhaps TRBD1 (5 bases). The germline V gene has CDR1 LGHNA and CDR2 YNFKEQ. The CDR3 sequence is 15 residues long. Trimming pared 0 bases from V and 6 bases from J, leaving 12 bases between.

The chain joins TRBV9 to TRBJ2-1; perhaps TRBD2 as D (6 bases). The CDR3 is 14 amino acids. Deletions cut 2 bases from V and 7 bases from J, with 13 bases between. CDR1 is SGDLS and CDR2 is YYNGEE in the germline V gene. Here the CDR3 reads CASSVGGRKNEQFF. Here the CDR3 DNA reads TGTGCCAGCAGCGTGGGGGGACGGAAGAATGAGCAGTTCTTC.

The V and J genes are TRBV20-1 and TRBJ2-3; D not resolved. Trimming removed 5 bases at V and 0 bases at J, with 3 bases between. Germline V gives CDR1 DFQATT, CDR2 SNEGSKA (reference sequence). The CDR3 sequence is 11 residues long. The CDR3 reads CSAASTDTQYF. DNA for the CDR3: TGCAGTGCTGCTAGCACAGATACGCAGTATTTT.

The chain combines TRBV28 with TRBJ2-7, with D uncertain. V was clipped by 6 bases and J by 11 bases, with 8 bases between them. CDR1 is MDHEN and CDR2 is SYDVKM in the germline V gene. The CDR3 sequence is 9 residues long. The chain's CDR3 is CASSSQEYF. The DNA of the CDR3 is TGTGCCAGCAGCAGCCAGGAGTACTTC.

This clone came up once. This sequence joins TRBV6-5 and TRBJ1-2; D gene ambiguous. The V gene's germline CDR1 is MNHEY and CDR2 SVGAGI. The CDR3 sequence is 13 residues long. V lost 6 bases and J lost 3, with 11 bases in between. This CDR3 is CASSAGSDYGYTF. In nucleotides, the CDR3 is TGTGCCAGCAGCGCGGGGTCTGACTATGGCTACACCTTC.

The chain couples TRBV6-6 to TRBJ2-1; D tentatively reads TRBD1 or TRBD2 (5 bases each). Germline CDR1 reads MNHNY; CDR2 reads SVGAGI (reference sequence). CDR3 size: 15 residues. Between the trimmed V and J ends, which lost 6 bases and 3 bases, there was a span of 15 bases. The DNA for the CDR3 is TGTGCCAGCAGCCCACCCCGGGACCGCTACAATGAGCAGTTCTTC. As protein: CASSPPRDRYNEQFF.

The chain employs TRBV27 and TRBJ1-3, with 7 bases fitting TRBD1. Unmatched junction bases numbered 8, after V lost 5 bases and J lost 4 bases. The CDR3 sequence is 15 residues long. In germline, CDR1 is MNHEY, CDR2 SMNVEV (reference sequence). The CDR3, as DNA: TGTGCCAGCAGTAGGCGAGGGGGCTCCGGAAACACCATATATTTT. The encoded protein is CASSRRGGSGNTIYF.

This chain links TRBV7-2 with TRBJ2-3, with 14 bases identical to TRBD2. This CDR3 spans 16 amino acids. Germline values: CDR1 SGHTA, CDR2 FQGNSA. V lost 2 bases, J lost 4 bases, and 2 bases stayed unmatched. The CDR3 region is CASSLRLAGGSDTQYF. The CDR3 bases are TGTGCCAGCAGCTTAAGACTAGCGGGAGGGTCAGATACGCAGTATTTT. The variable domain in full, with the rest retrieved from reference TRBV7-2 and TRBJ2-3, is GAGVSQSPSNKVTEKGKDVELRCDPISGHTALYWYRQSLGQGLEFLIYFQGNSAPDKSGLPSDRFSAERTGGSVSTLTIQRTQQEDSAVYLCASSLRLAGGSDTQYFGPGTRLTVL.

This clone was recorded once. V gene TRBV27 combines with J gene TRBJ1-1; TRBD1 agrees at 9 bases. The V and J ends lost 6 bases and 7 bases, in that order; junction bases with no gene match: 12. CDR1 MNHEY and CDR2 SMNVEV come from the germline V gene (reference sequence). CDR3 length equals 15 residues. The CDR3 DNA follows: TGTGCCAGCAGCCCGGGACAGGGAGGATTGGGTGAAGCTTTCTTT. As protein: CASSPGQGGLGEAFF.